This TCR beta chain comes out of a study of identical twins. A template switching step contributed a universal primer site, while unique molecular identifiers were present in the cDNA. TCRdb re-called the 5' RACE reads through MiXCR, storing one row per CDR3 protein. The repertoire includes more than 200,000 distinct CDR3 sequences, about a tenth of them detected once, and 5% to 6% sits in the top ten. As concerns this clonotype: The antigen remains unidentified.

Germline CDR1 reads LGHDT; CDR2 reads YNNKEL (reference sequence). V lost 4 bases to trimming and J lost 5 bases; unmatched junction nucleotides: 9. The CDR3 is 16 amino acids. Study results and limitations: Out-of-frame alpha sequences common to twins exhibited an excess of low generation probability. Modelling underestimated the level of out-of-frame TCR alpha sharing observed in monozygotic twins.

The chain carries TRBV3-1 and TRBJ1-4; 8 bases line up with TRBD1. The receptor's source is a woman younger than 35 in good health. Sequenced material: memory (CD45RO+) T cells sorted from blood. The CDR3 reads CASSLRGQGENEKLFF. CDR3 in DNA: TGTGCCAGCAGCCTCCGAGGACAGGGAGAGAATGAAAAACTGTTTTTT.